The 21 T cell receptor beta chains given below trace back to one sample, sequenced in a study of control samples from healthy donors and cancer patients (dated by TCRdb to 2019 to 2021). The protocol used for the library was the immunoSEQ multiplex PCR assay. TCRdb took over this immuneACCESS table, retaining in-frame rearrangements with V and J assigned. Such tables are incomplete; in checked studies, under half of the missing clones stem from an unresolved V gene, and the remainder is unexplained. The sample has tens of thousands of clones on record, less than 95% of them singletons. Around 1% of the sample goes to the ten largest clones. Sequenced material: PBMCs. The receptors come from a man aged 30-40 years with colorectal cancer.

J is TRBJ2-6 and V is TRBV4-3; D ambiguous. The CDR3 consists of 15 residues. The V end was cut by 0 bases, the J end by 1 base, with 4 bases between. Germline V gives CDR1 LGHNA, CDR2 YSLEER. In DNA form, the CDR3 reads TGCGCCAGCAGCCAAGACCTATCTGGGGCCAACGTCCTGACTTTC. Its protein is CASSQDLSGANVLTF.

The rearrangement joins TRBV6-2 or TRBV6-3 to TRBJ1-1; perhaps TRBD1 as D (5 bases). CDR1 is MNHEY, CDR2 SVGEGT, per germline. The CDR3 has 13 amino acids. V dropped 6 bases and J dropped 2 bases, with 10 bases sitting between them. CDR3 nucleotide sequence: TGTGCCAGCAGCCACACAGGAAACACTGAAGCTTTCTTT. Its translation is CASSHTGNTEAFF.

V usage is TRBV27 and J usage is TRBJ2-2; D remains unclear. V lost 5 bases and J 7 bases, leaving 11 bases between the germline ends. The CDR3 is 13 amino acids. Germline V gives CDR1 MNHEY, CDR2 SMNVEV (reference sequence). The CDR3 region is CASSPTSYGELFF. The CDR3 DNA is TGTGCCAGCAGTCCGACCTCCTACGGGGAGCTGTTTTTT.

The CDR3 DNA reads as TGTGCCAGCAGTTACCTGACAGTTTACAATGAGCAGTTCTTC. As protein: CASSYLTVYNEQFF. The chain is built from TRBV6-6 and TRBJ2-1; a possible D gene is TRBD1 (5 bases). This CDR3 has 14 amino acids. In germline, CDR1 is MNHNY, CDR2 SVGAGI (reference sequence). V was trimmed by 2 bases and J by 4 bases, leaving 9 bases between them.

The chain links TRBV6-5 to TRBJ1-1, with D perhaps TRBD1 (5 bases). Trimming shortened V by 7 bases and J by 0 bases, and 9 bases separated the two germline ends. The CDR3 runs 13 residues. Germline CDR1 reads MNHEY; CDR2 reads SVGAGI. CDR3 in amino acids: CASNARVNTEAFF. CDR3 nucleotide sequence: TGTGCCAGCAATGCCAGGGTGAACACTGAAGCTTTCTTT.

The CDR3 nucleotides are TGTGCCAGCAGCCCACGGACTAGCGGGGTTTCCGGGGAGCTGTTTTTT. This translates into CASSPRTSGVSGELFF. This sequence joins TRBV9 and TRBJ2-2; TRBD2 agrees at 12 bases. The CDR3 spans 16 residues. Germline values: CDR1 SGDLS, CDR2 YYNGEE. Unmatched junction bases numbered 7, after V lost 4 bases and J lost 6 bases.

This clone was found once. The rearrangement uses TRBV20-1 and TRBJ1-6; D gene ambiguous. The V gene's germline CDR1 is DFQATT and CDR2 SNEGSKA (reference sequence). Trimming shortened V by 3 bases and J by 7 bases, and 10 bases separated the two germline ends. CDR3 length: 13 amino acids. CDR3 sequence reads: CSASQSLNSPLHF. CDR3 sequence (DNA): TGCAGTGCTAGTCAATCCTTGAATTCACCCCTCCACTTT.

This sequence joins TRBV4-3 and TRBJ2-3, with D possibly TRBD2 on 7 matching bases. Germline CDR1 LGHNA, CDR2 YSLEER. The CDR3 loop spans 17 amino acids. V was pared by 1 base and J by 5 bases, with 19 bases between. As DNA, the CDR3 is TGCGCCAGCAGCCAAGGCCCGTCCGGGGGGCAGGGAGATACGCAGTATTTT. Translated, it gives CASSQGPSGGQGDTQYF.

V usage is TRBV9 and J usage is TRBJ2-1, with D unresolved. Trimming took 0 bases from V and 4 from J, leaving 8 bases between them. The CDR3 has 14 residues. CDR1 SGDLS and CDR2 YYNGEE come from the germline V gene. In nucleotides, the CDR3 is TGTGCCAGCAGCGTAGGTAACAGTTACAATGAGCAGTTCTTC. Translation gives CASSVGNSYNEQFF.

The V and J genes are TRBV21-1 and TRBJ2-3. TRBV21-1 is a pseudogene segment. The CDR3 runs to 15 residues. This CDR3 is CASRPPGYCTDTQYF. CDR3 in DNA: TGTGCCAGCAGACCTCCGGGCTACTGCACAGATACGCAGTATTTT.

V gene TRBV6-5 combines with J gene TRBJ1-2, with 7 bases identical to TRBD1. V lost 6 bases to trimming and J lost 6 bases; unmatched junction nucleotides: 10. The CDR3 has 14 amino acids. Germline-derived CDR1 and CDR2 are MNHEY and SVGAGI. The CDR3 reads CASSNPPGGHGYTF. The CDR3 nucleotides are TGTGCCAGCAGCAACCCCCCAGGGGGACATGGCTACACCTTC.

The chain couples TRBV5-4 to TRBJ1-2; D possibly corresponds to TRBD1 (6 bases). From germline, CDR1 is SGHNT and CDR2 YYREEE (reference sequence). The CDR3 runs to 15 residues. Between the trimmed V and J ends, which lost 1 base and 9 bases, there was a span of 19 bases. CDR3 in amino acids: CASSLSVRAGESYTF. The CDR3 nucleotides are TGTGCCAGCAGCTTGAGTGTTAGGGCAGGGGAGAGCTACACCTTC.

The chain combines TRBV27 with TRBJ2-6; the D call may be TRBD1 or TRBD2 (5 bases each). CDR3 length equals 19 residues. V lost 5 bases to trimming and J lost 4 bases, with 24 bases between them. CDR1 is MNHEY, CDR2 SMNVEV, per germline (reference sequence). The CDR3 here is CASSLLPGTLGRGANVLTF. CDR3 sequence (DNA): TGTGCCAGCAGTCTCCTACCCGGGACGTTGGGTCGGGGGGCCAACGTCCTGACTTTC.

This chain uses TRBV24-1 with TRBJ2-7; the match to TRBD1 covers 9 bases. Per the germline V gene, CDR1 is KGHDR and CDR2 is SFDVKD. Trimming removed 5 bases from V and 2 bases from J; junction bases left unmatched: 3. This CDR3 is built from 14 residues. This chain's CDR3 is CATSGGQGAYEQYF. For the CDR3, the DNA is TGTGCCACCAGTGGGGGACAGGGAGCCTACGAGCAGTACTTC.

V is TRBV4-1 and J is TRBJ1-1; no reliable D call. The CDR3 length is 15 residues. Germline V gene sequence: CDR1 MGHRA, CDR2 YSYEKL. With 4 bases removed from V and 5 bases from J, the gap between germline ends came to 17 bases. The DNA of the CDR3 is TGCGCCAGCAGCCTTACCGAACTAGGATTTACTGAAGCTTTCTTT. Encoded protein: CASSLTELGFTEAFF.

The chain uses TRBV30 and TRBJ1-2; no clear D gene. The length of the CDR3 is 12 residues. Germline V gene data show CDR1 as GTSNPN and CDR2 as SVGIG (reference sequence). V lost 6 bases and J 3 bases, leaving 11 bases between the germline ends. DNA of the CDR3: TGTGCCTGTCCCGGGGTCTACTATGGCTACACCTTC. This gives the protein CACPGVYYGYTF.

The chain is built from TRBV6-5 and TRBJ1-1; TRBD1 agrees at 7 bases. V was pared by 0 bases and J by 5 bases, with 6 bases of the junction left unmatched. Germline V lookup: CDR1 MNHEY, CDR2 SVGAGI. The CDR3 consists of 15 residues. The CDR3 region has the DNA TGTGCCAGCAGTTACTCGAGCCTGACAGGGACTGAAGCTTTCTTT. It encodes CASSYSSLTGTEAFF.

About this clone: Germline is not matched at one junction end, which may reflect a read error. This chain joins TRBV15 and TRBJ1-6; D ambiguous. Germline V gene sequence: CDR1 LNHNV, CDR2 YYDKDF (reference sequence). The CDR3 totals 12 residues. CDR3 region: CTTSRPNSPLHF. DNA for the CDR3: TGTACCACCAGCAGACCAAATTCACCCCTCCACTTT.

The chain links TRBV7-9 to TRBJ2-3, with 11 bases identical to TRBD2. The CDR3 loop spans 15 amino acids. Per the germline V gene, CDR1 is SEHNR and CDR2 is FQNEAQ (reference sequence). V lost 5 bases, J lost 4 bases, and 5 bases stayed unmatched. CDR3: CASSPGLAAPDTQYF. As DNA, the CDR3 is TGTGCCAGCAGCCCGGGACTAGCGGCTCCAGATACGCAGTATTTT.

This sequence joins TRBV12-3 or TRBV12-4 and TRBJ1-2, with D unresolved. The CDR3 runs 12 residues. Trimming stripped 5 bases from V and 4 bases from J, with 8 bases between. The CDR3 sequence is CASSPDGYGYTF. As DNA, the CDR3 is TGTGCCAGCAGTCCAGACGGCTATGGCTACACCTTC.

This chain links TRBV12-3 or TRBV12-4 with TRBJ2-1; D not resolved. The CDR3 runs to 11 residues. Trimming cost V 5 bases and J 10 bases, with 9 bases left between them. This CDR3 is CASSLQVEQFF. For the CDR3, the DNA is TGTGCCAGCAGTCTACAAGTGGAGCAGTTCTTC.